A selection of T cell receptor beta chains follows, all from one sample in a study of blood T cell repertoires in COVID-19. TCRdb's copy holds only in-frame clones and misses some; the assay was immunoSEQ multiplex PCR. The data contain tens of thousands of clones, approximately 85% of them seen just once; the ten biggest clones take up about a sixth. Sequenced input: peripheral blood. All receptors come from a human donor in a cohort sampled during active COVID-19. Each CDR3 is given with its conserved first and last residue. Fields, in order: clone size, J gene, D gene, CDR3 length, V gene, CDR3 DNA, CDR3 protein. A D gene is named only where the DNA matches it firmly. Clone size is given for some rows only: seen once, a few or many times, or a class if the clone is expanded.

abundance: NA; j_gene: TRBJ2-1; d_gene: TRBD2; len: 16; v_gene: TRBV7-8; CDR3nt: TGTGCCAGCAGCTTGGGGCGGGGGGTTACCTACAATGAGCAGTTCTTC; CDR3aa: CASSLGRGVTYNEQFF
abundance: NA; j_gene: TRBJ2-7; d_gene: NA; len: 15; v_gene: TRBV7-9; CDR3nt: TGTGCCAGCAGCTTAGGGGCGCTAGCTGCCTACGAGCAGTACTTC; CDR3aa: CASSLGALAAYEQYF
abundance: few; j_gene: TRBJ1-2; d_gene: TRBD1; len: 17; v_gene: TRBV19; CDR3nt: TGTGCCAGTAGTATAAAATTGGACAGGGGACCCAACTATGGCTACACCTTC; CDR3aa: CASSIKLDRGPNYGYTF
abundance: NA; j_gene: TRBJ2-7; d_gene: NA; len: 13; v_gene: TRBV18; CDR3nt: TGTGCCAGCTCCCCAGGACAGCTCTACGAGCAGTACTTC; CDR3aa: CASSPGQLYEQYF
abundance: once; j_gene: TRBJ1-5; d_gene: NA; len: 16; v_gene: TRBV4-1; CDR3nt: TGCGCCAGCAGCCAAGGGTTAGGGGATGGACGTCAGCCCCAGCATTTT; CDR3aa: CASSQGLGDGRQPQHF
abundance: NA; j_gene: TRBJ1-2; d_gene: NA; len: 13; v_gene: TRBV7-2; CDR3nt: TGTGCCAGCAGTCGTCAGGGTGACGTTGGCTACACCTTC; CDR3aa: CASSRQGDVGYTF
abundance: NA; j_gene: TRBJ2-7; d_gene: TRBD2; len: 16; v_gene: TRBV4-3; CDR3nt: TGCGCCAGCAGCCGCCTAGCGGGGGGACTGGGCTACGAGCAGTACTTC; CDR3aa: CASSRLAGGLGYEQYF
abundance: NA; j_gene: TRBJ1-5; d_gene: NA; len: 13; v_gene: TRBV7-9; CDR3nt: TGTGCCAGCAGCCTACAGAGAGATCAGCCCCAGCATTTT; CDR3aa: CASSLQRDQPQHF
abundance: few; j_gene: TRBJ2-7; d_gene: NA; len: 10; v_gene: TRBV19; CDR3nt: TGTGCCAGTATTTCGGACGGGGAGTACTTC; CDR3aa: CASISDGEYF
abundance: NA; j_gene: TRBJ2-1; d_gene: NA; len: 13; v_gene: TRBV5-1; CDR3nt: TGCGCCAGCAGGACAGGGGAGGGGAATGAGCAGTTCTTC; CDR3aa: CASRTGEGNEQFF
abundance: NA; j_gene: TRBJ2-5; d_gene: TRBD1; len: 14; v_gene: TRBV18; CDR3nt: TGTGCCAGCTCACTACGACAGGGACAAGAGACCCAGTACTTC; CDR3aa: CASSLRQGQETQYF
abundance: NA; j_gene: TRBJ2-5; d_gene: NA; len: 13; v_gene: TRBV7-2; CDR3nt: TGTGCCAGCAACCTGCAGGCTGGAGAGACCCAGTACTTC; CDR3aa: CASNLQAGETQYF
abundance: NA; j_gene: TRBJ1-5; d_gene: NA; len: 13; v_gene: TRBV12-3/TRBV12-4; CDR3nt: TGTGCCAGCAGTCCTATAGGGGGTCAGCCCCAGCATTTT; CDR3aa: CASSPIGGQPQHF
abundance: NA; j_gene: TRBJ1-5; d_gene: NA; len: 13; v_gene: TRBV2; CDR3nt: TGTGCCAGCAGTGAGGGGCCTTATCAGCCCCAGCATTTT; CDR3aa: CASSEGPYQPQHF
abundance: NA; j_gene: TRBJ2-2; d_gene: NA; len: 14; v_gene: TRBV5-4; CDR3nt: TGTGCCAGCAGCTTGCAGGGGTCCACCGGGGAGCTGTTTTTT; CDR3aa: CASSLQGSTGELFF
abundance: NA; j_gene: TRBJ2-1; d_gene: NA; len: 13; v_gene: TRBV29-1; CDR3nt: TGCAGCGCAGAGGCCCCTTTTGGCAATGAGCAGTTCTTC; CDR3aa: CSAEAPFGNEQFF
abundance: NA; j_gene: TRBJ1-4; d_gene: TRBD1; len: 15; v_gene: TRBV7-9; CDR3nt: TGTGCCAGCAGCTTACCTGGGACAGGATGGGAAAAACTGTTTTTT; CDR3aa: CASSLPGTGWEKLFF
abundance: NA; j_gene: TRBJ2-7; d_gene: NA; len: 15; v_gene: TRBV4-3; CDR3nt: TGCGCCAGCAGTCAGGGGGTTTGGGGGGCCTACGAGCAGTACTTC; CDR3aa: CASSQGVWGAYEQYF
abundance: NA; j_gene: TRBJ1-1; d_gene: TRBD1; len: 15; v_gene: TRBV7-2; CDR3nt: TGTGCCAGCAGCCTAAGACAGGGGATGAACACTGAAGCTTTCTTT; CDR3aa: CASSLRQGMNTEAFF
abundance: NA; j_gene: TRBJ2-3; d_gene: TRBD1; len: 16; v_gene: TRBV6-1; CDR3nt: TGTGCCAGCAGTGAACCCCCGGGACAGGGGGCAGATACGCAGTATTTT; CDR3aa: CASSEPPGQGADTQYF
abundance: NA; j_gene: TRBJ2-2; d_gene: NA; len: 12; v_gene: TRBV12-3/TRBV12-4; CDR3nt: TGTGCCAGCAGTTCCCAGACAGGGGAGCTGTTTTTT; CDR3aa: CASSSQTGELFF
abundance: few; j_gene: TRBJ1-5; d_gene: TRBD1; len: 16; v_gene: TRBV6-1; CDR3nt: TGTGCCAGCAGTGAACAGGAGACAGGGAACAATCAGCCCCAGCATTTT; CDR3aa: CASSEQETGNNQPQHF
abundance: NA; j_gene: TRBJ2-1; d_gene: TRBD1; len: 14; v_gene: TRBV4-1; CDR3nt: TGCGCCAGCAGCCCGGGACAGACCTACAATGAGCAGTTCTTC; CDR3aa: CASSPGQTYNEQFF
abundance: NA; j_gene: TRBJ1-2; d_gene: TRBD1; len: 16; v_gene: TRBV28; CDR3nt: TGTGCCAGCAGACCCCAGGGGGCACACTCTATTTATGGCTACACCTTC; CDR3aa: CASRPQGAHSIYGYTF
abundance: NA; j_gene: TRBJ2-2; d_gene: TRBD1; len: 15; v_gene: TRBV11-3; CDR3nt: TGTGCCAGCAGCCCACCGGGACAGGGGACGGGGGAGCTGTTTTTT; CDR3aa: CASSPPGQGTGELFF
abundance: NA; j_gene: TRBJ2-7; d_gene: TRBD1; len: 14; v_gene: TRBV6-5; CDR3nt: TGTGCCAGCAGTTTATACAGGGGATCCTACGAGCAGTACTTC; CDR3aa: CASSLYRGSYEQYF
abundance: NA; j_gene: TRBJ2-3; d_gene: NA; len: 13; v_gene: TRBV7-9; CDR3nt: TGTGCCAGCAGCCTACAGGGCACAGATACGCAGTATTTT; CDR3aa: CASSLQGTDTQYF
abundance: NA; j_gene: TRBJ2-1; d_gene: TRBD2; len: 15; v_gene: TRBV7-9; CDR3nt: TGTGCCAGCAGCTTAGGGGGACTAGTAGTAAATGAGCAGTTCTTC; CDR3aa: CASSLGGLVVNEQFF
abundance: NA; j_gene: TRBJ2-3; d_gene: NA; len: 16; v_gene: TRBV24-1; CDR3nt: TGTGCCACCAGTGATCTAGGGGGGGCGGGCACAGATACGCAGTATTTT; CDR3aa: CATSDLGGAGTDTQYF
abundance: NA; j_gene: TRBJ2-1; d_gene: NA; len: 18; v_gene: TRBV6-2/TRBV6-3; CDR3nt: TGTGCCAGCAGTTACTCGAGAAGCGTGGCAGGAGGCTACAATGAGCAGTTCTTC; CDR3aa: CASSYSRSVAGGYNEQFF
abundance: NA; j_gene: TRBJ1-1; d_gene: TRBD1; len: 12; v_gene: TRBV29-1; CDR3nt: TGCAGCGTTGCACAGGGGGCCACTGAAGCTTTCTTT; CDR3aa: CSVAQGATEAFF
abundance: NA; j_gene: TRBJ2-7; d_gene: TRBD1; len: 16; v_gene: TRBV7-8; CDR3nt: TGTGCCAGCAGCGCTCGACAGGGGCCCATCTCCTACGAGCAGTACTTC; CDR3aa: CASSARQGPISYEQYF
abundance: NA; j_gene: TRBJ1-3; d_gene: NA; len: 13; v_gene: TRBV10-3; CDR3nt: TGTGCCATCAGTGATGGGCCCGGAAACACCATATATTTT; CDR3aa: CAISDGPGNTIYF
abundance: NA; j_gene: TRBJ2-5; d_gene: NA; len: 12; v_gene: TRBV5-1; CDR3nt: TGCGCCAGCAGCTTCTTCCAAGAGACCCAGTACTTC; CDR3aa: CASSFFQETQYF
abundance: few; j_gene: TRBJ1-4; d_gene: NA; len: 15; v_gene: TRBV19; CDR3nt: TGTGCCAGTATCGGAGGACCGATTAGCCTCGGAAAACTGTTTTTT; CDR3aa: CASIGGPISLGKLFF
abundance: NA; j_gene: TRBJ2-1; d_gene: NA; len: 16; v_gene: TRBV3-1/TRBV3-2; CDR3nt: TGTGCCAGCAGCGCCCTTGGGGGCTTCTCCTACAATGAGCAGTTCTTC; CDR3aa: CASSALGGFSYNEQFF
abundance: once; j_gene: TRBJ1-1; d_gene: TRBD1; len: 15; v_gene: TRBV3-1/TRBV3-2; CDR3nt: TGTGCCAGCAGCCAGACAGGGAAGGAGGACACTGAAGCTTTCTTT; CDR3aa: CASSQTGKEDTEAFF
abundance: NA; j_gene: TRBJ2-7; d_gene: NA; len: 17; v_gene: TRBV27; CDR3nt: TGTGCCAGCAGTTTATACGCCCCTACAGGGACCAATTACGAGCAGTACTTC; CDR3aa: CASSLYAPTGTNYEQYF
abundance: NA; j_gene: TRBJ2-7; d_gene: TRBD1; len: 15; v_gene: TRBV2; CDR3nt: TGTGCCAGCAGTGAAGGGGGACAGGGAGGATACGAGCAGTACTTC; CDR3aa: CASSEGGQGGYEQYF
abundance: NA; j_gene: TRBJ1-5; d_gene: NA; len: 16; v_gene: TRBV6-2/TRBV6-3; CDR3nt: TGTGCCAGCAGTTACGCTTTAGGGGATACAAATCAGCCCCAGCATTTT; CDR3aa: CASSYALGDTNQPQHF
abundance: NA; j_gene: TRBJ2-1; d_gene: NA; len: 16; v_gene: TRBV11-2; CDR3nt: TGTGCCAGCAGCTCCATCGGGCGTCGGGGAACAAACGAGCAGTTCTTC; CDR3aa: CASSSIGRRGTNEQFF
abundance: many; j_gene: TRBJ2-1; d_gene: TRBD2; len: 17; v_gene: TRBV6-2/TRBV6-3; CDR3nt: TGTGCCAGCAGTTACCTCGCCCCTAAGCGGGGCTACAATGAGCAGTTCTTC; CDR3aa: CASSYLAPKRGYNEQFF
abundance: NA; j_gene: TRBJ1-3; d_gene: NA; len: 11; v_gene: TRBV9; CDR3nt: TGTGCCACGGTCTCTGGAAACACCATATATTTT; CDR3aa: CATVSGNTIYF